A selection of T cell receptor beta chains follows, all from one sample in a study of CD8+ T cells in alopecia areata. Sequencing was performed with immunoSEQ multiplex PCR; in TCRdb, only in-frame clones are kept and a portion is missing. The sample holds roughly 130,000 clones, around 50% seen once. This specimen was CD4+ T cells sorted from blood, taken at week 0. These receptors all come from a human donor with alopecia areata. CDR3s include the opening cysteine and the closing phenylalanine or tryptophan. D genes are given only for firm matches. Part of the rows lack a size; the others show once, few, many or a class for expanded clones.

J | size | D | V | CDR3 | DNA
TRBJ2-5 | - | - | TRBV4-3 | CASSQDPGVETQYF | TGCGCCAGCAGCCAAGATCCAGGGGTCGAGACCCAGTACTTC
TRBJ2-4 | - | - | TRBV29-1 | CSVEDIQGVHSSKNIQYF | TGCAGCGTTGAAGATATTCAGGGCGTTCACTCTAGCAAAAACATTCAGTACTTC
TRBJ1-2 | - | - | TRBV7-2 | CASSPPGGDGYTF | TGTGCCAGCAGCCCCCCTGGTGGTGATGGCTACACCTTC
TRBJ2-7 | - | TRBD1 | TRBV9 | CASSGTGDGEQYF | TGTGCCAGTAGCGGGACAGGGGATGGCGAGCAGTACTTC
TRBJ2-7 | few | - | TRBV23-1 | CARGNRNEQYF | TGCGCCAGGGGTAACAGGAACGAGCAGTACTTC
TRBJ1-1 | - | - | TRBV6-7 | CVGWENTEAFF | TGTGTGGGTTGGGAGAACACTGAAGCTTTCTTT
TRBJ1-6 | - | - | TRBV7-2 | CASSGLGSSYNSPLHF | TGTGCCAGCAGCGGTTTGGGCAGCTCCTATAATTCACCCCTCCACTTT
TRBJ1-2 | - | - | TRBV9 | CASSVGGNANYGYTF | TGTGCCAGCAGCGTAGGAGGGAATGCTAACTATGGCTACACCTTC
TRBJ2-3 | few | - | TRBV6-6 | CASRGGTDTQYF | TGTGCCAGCAGGGGGGGCACAGATACGCAGTATTTT
TRBJ2-3 | - | - | TRBV30 | CAWSQGGNTQYF | TGTGCCTGGAGTCAAGGGGGGAATACGCAGTATTTT
TRBJ1-6 | once | TRBD1 | TRBV5-8 | CASSSGTAYNSPLHF | TGTGCCAGCAGCTCGGGGACAGCCTATAATTCACCCCTCCACTTT
TRBJ1-4 | - | - | TRBV5-1 | CASSRPGSSVGEEKLFF | TGCGCCAGCAGCCGACCCGGCTCTTCGGTGGGGGAGGAAAAACTGTTTTTT
TRBJ2-1 | once | - | TRBV4-1 | CASSQDTPGFNEQFF | TGCGCCAGCAGCCAAGATACGCCAGGGTTCAATGAGCAGTTCTTC
TRBJ2-5 | - | TRBD1 | TRBV2 | CASTGTGKGQETQYF | TGTGCCAGCACTGGGACAGGGAAGGGCCAAGAGACCCAGTACTTC
TRBJ1-1 | - | - | TRBV27 | CASSLSWVGEAFF | TGTGCCAGCAGTTTATCTTGGGTTGGTGAAGCTTTCTTT
TRBJ1-2 | - | - | TRBV2 | CASSDKGPNYGYTF | TGTGCCAGCAGTGATAAGGGTCCCAACTATGGCTACACCTTC
TRBJ2-1 | - | TRBD2 | TRBV5-1 | CASSFGSSGGLYNEQFF | TGCGCCAGCAGCTTTGGTTCTAGCGGGGGACTTTACAATGAGCAGTTCTTC
TRBJ2-7 | - | - | TRBV5-1 | CASSFRTAEEYF | TGCGCCAGCAGTTTCAGGACAGCCGAGGAGTACTTC
TRBJ2-2 | - | TRBD2 | TRBV30 | CACMREVSGELFF | TGTGCCTGTATGCGGGAGGTGTCCGGGGAGCTGTTTTTT
TRBJ1-1 | few | - | TRBV11-2 | CADVDINTEAFF | TGTGCGGACGTGGACATTAACACTGAAGCTTTCTTT
TRBJ2-5 | - | - | TRBV5-1 | CASSFQTHRETQYF | TGCGCCAGCAGCTTTCAAACCCACCGGGAGACCCAGTACTTC
TRBJ2-7 | - | TRBD2 | TRBV19 | CASSNSGGYEQYF | TGTGCCAGTAGTAATAGCGGGGGATACGAGCAGTACTTC
TRBJ1-6 | few | TRBD1 | TRBV9 | CASSVVATGDSPLHF | TGTGCCAGCAGCGTAGTCGCGACAGGGGATTCACCCCTCCACTTT
TRBJ2-5 | - | TRBD1 | TRBV10-3 | CAISGGTGQETQYF | TGTGCCATCAGTGGCGGGACAGGGCAAGAGACCCAGTACTTC
TRBJ2-7 | - | - | TRBV7-3 | CASSLMPSGHEQYF | TGTGCCAGCAGCTTAATGCCCTCGGGCCACGAGCAGTACTTC
TRBJ1-2 | - | - | TRBV30 | CAWSWHSNYGYTF | TGTGCCTGGAGCTGGCATTCCAACTATGGCTACACCTTC
TRBJ2-2 | - | TRBD1 | TRBV5-4 | CASGPTGGSTTGELFF | TGTGCCAGCGGACCTACAGGGGGCTCGACCACCGGGGAGCTGTTTTTT
TRBJ2-7 | - | TRBD1 | TRBV10-3 | CAISESTGGGQYF | TGTGCCATCAGTGAGTCGACAGGGGGTGGGCAGTACTTC
TRBJ2-7 | once | - | TRBV7-2 | CASSHRAGTYEQYF | TGTGCCAGCAGCCACCGAGCTGGGACCTACGAGCAGTACTTC
TRBJ2-3 | - | - | TRBV5-1 | CASSLGPGASGVTQYF | TGCGCCAGCAGCTTGGGGCCGGGGGCTAGCGGCGTTACGCAGTATTTT
TRBJ2-2 | - | TRBD2 | TRBV5-1 | CASRTGTTNTGELFF | TGCGCCAGCAGGACCGGGACTACCAACACCGGGGAGCTGTTTTTT
TRBJ2-3 | once | - | TRBV30 | CAWTPQGRQYF | TGTGCCTGGACGCCTCAAGGGAGGCAGTATTTT
TRBJ2-7 | once | - | TRBV10-3 | CAISEEGEQYF | TGTGCCATCAGTGAGGAAGGCGAGCAGTACTTC
TRBJ1-4 | - | TRBD1 | TRBV30 | CAWGPGQGYEKLFF | TGTGCCTGGGGACCGGGACAGGGGTATGAAAAACTGTTTTTT
TRBJ2-1 | - | TRBD2 | TRBV4-3 | CASSQLAGDMFF | TGCGCCAGCAGCCAACTAGCGGGAGACATGTTCTTC
TRBJ1-1 | - | - | TRBV5-1 | CASSLAQGWGTEAFF | TGCGCCAGCAGCTTGGCCCAGGGGTGGGGCACTGAAGCTTTCTTT
TRBJ1-2 | - | - | TRBV7-8 | CASSLAGIYGYTF | TGTGCCAGCAGCTTAGCAGGGATCTATGGCTACACCTTC
TRBJ2-5 | few | TRBD1 | TRBV27 | CASSYSQGVGETQYF | TGTGCCAGCAGTTATAGCCAGGGGGTAGGGGAGACCCAGTACTTC
TRBJ1-1 | - | - | TRBV19 | CASSAKMGANTEAFF | TGTGCCAGTAGCGCCAAGATGGGGGCGAACACTGAAGCTTTCTTT
TRBJ2-1 | - | - | TRBV7-6 | CASSPQGGFYNEQFF | TGTGCCAGCAGCCCGCAGGGTGGGTTCTACAATGAGCAGTTCTTC
TRBJ2-5 | - | - | TRBV29-1 | CSVVVETQYF | TGCAGCGTTGTAGTAGAGACCCAGTACTTC
TRBJ1-4 | - | - | TRBV4-3 | CASGVQGSDEKLFF | TGCGCCAGCGGGGTCCAGGGTTCAGATGAAAAACTGTTTTTT
TRBJ1-3 | few | - | TRBV7-2 | CASSPSWGRSSGNTIYF | TGTGCCAGCAGCCCATCGTGGGGGAGGAGCTCTGGAAACACCATATATTTT
TRBJ1-6 | - | - | TRBV6-6 | CASRPSGSYNSPLHF | TGTGCCAGCAGACCCTCGGGCAGCTATAATTCACCCCTCCACTTT